These 32 T cell receptor beta chains were sequenced from one sample in a study of Graves' ophthalmopathy and Graves' hyperthyroidism. Using RNA transcripts, the TCR beta CDR3 regions were amplified. RT-PCR with HTBI primers came first, then second-round multiplex PCR. TCRdb reprocessed the multiplex PCR reads with MiXCR, giving one entry per CDR3 protein. The table includes 150,000 or so distinct CDR3 sequences, just under 40% detected once. Sequences were obtained from peripheral blood. The source is a man younger than 45 with Graves' ophthalmopathy.

This clonotype was observed at least ten times. The genes are TRBV28 and TRBJ2-7; tentatively, D is TRBD1 or TRBD2 (6 bases each). Germline loops: CDR1 MDHEN, CDR2 SYDVKM. Trimming took 6 bases from V and 3 from J, leaving 18 bases between them. The CDR3 is made up of 15 amino acids. CDR3 amino acids: CASRYAGLRGYEQYF. The CDR3, as DNA: TGTGCCAGCAGATACGCGGGACTCAGGGGCTACGAGCAGTACTTC.

The DNA for the CDR3 is TGTGCCAGTAGTATAACCGGGACAGGCGGCTACGAGCAGTACTTC. It codes for CASSITGTGGYEQYF. V is TRBV19 and J is TRBJ2-7, with 8 bases aligning to TRBD1. Losses at the gene ends were 2 bases for V and 3 bases for J; bases not matched to a gene: 6. The CDR3 has 15 amino acids. Germline V lookup: CDR1 LNHDA, CDR2 SQIVND (reference sequence).

At least ten counts were recorded for this clonotype. The chain joins TRBV28 to TRBJ1-1; possibly TRBD1 for D (6 bases). The CDR3 extends over 12 amino acids. V was shortened by 8 bases and J by 11 bases, with 18 bases between the two germline ends. From germline, CDR1 is MDHEN and CDR2 SYDVKM. This CDR3 reads CASYGQSEAAFF. Written as DNA, the CDR3 is TGTGCCAGCTATGGACAGTCGGAGGCGGCTTTCTTT.

In its sample, this clonotype was seen many times. This chain joins TRBV2 and TRBJ1-1; 9 bases are shared with TRBD1. The CDR3 covers 12 residues. Germline CDR1 and CDR2: SNHLY and FYNNEI. V was pared by 7 bases and J by 10 bases, with 7 bases of the junction left unmatched. The CDR3 coding sequence is TGTGCCAGCACCAAGACAGGGGGAGCAGCTTTCTTT. Amino acids: CASTKTGGAAFF.

This clonotype came up many times. The genes are TRBV3-1 and TRBJ2-5; 10 positions match TRBD1. Germline CDR1 reads LGHDT; CDR2 reads YNNKEL (reference sequence). The CDR3 extends over 15 amino acids. V shed 2 bases and J 5 bases; nucleotides not matched to a gene: 5. The CDR3 reads CASSQNDRGPETQYF. DNA for the CDR3: TGTGCCAGCAGCCAAAACGACAGGGGGCCGGAGACCCAGTACTTC.

CDR3 sequence: CASSYELGNTEAFF. CDR3 DNA sequence: TGTGCCAGCAGTTACGAGCTAGGGAACACTGAAGCTTTCTTT. The rearrangement links TRBV6-5 to TRBJ1-1; D is ambiguous. The CDR3 loop spans 14 amino acids. Looked up from germline, CDR1 is MNHEY and CDR2 is SVGAGI. Between the trimmed V and J ends, which lost 2 bases and 1 base, there was a span of 8 bases.

This clonotype appeared many times. V usage is TRBV28 and J usage is TRBJ2-7, with D possibly TRBD1 on 6 matching bases. Germline loops: CDR1 MDHEN, CDR2 SYDVKM. The CDR3 runs 14 residues. V was cut by 7 bases and J by 2 bases, with 15 bases left in between. CDR3 nucleotide sequence: TGTGCCAGCACGGAGAGGGCAGGGGCCTACGAGCAGTACTTC. Its translation is CASTERAGAYEQYF.

The CDR3 DNA is TGTGCCAGCAGTGGAGGGACGGCTGTTGGTTCCGGGGAGCTGTTTTTT. It is translated as CASSGGTAVGSGELFF. The J gene is TRBJ2-2, the V gene TRBV6-2 or TRBV6-3; the D gene is possibly TRBD2 (6 bases). This CDR3 spans 16 amino acids. V shed 5 bases and J shed 6 bases, with 19 bases lying between them. CDR1 is MNHEY, CDR2 SVGEGT, per germline.

At least ten counts were recorded for this clonotype. The V and J genes are TRBV10-2 and TRBJ1-3; D is uncertain. The germline gives CDR1 WSHSY, CDR2 SAAADI. This CDR3 has 20 residues. Trimming shortened V by 2 bases and J by 0 bases, and 23 bases separated the two germline ends. Here the CDR3 DNA reads TGCGCCAGCAGTGAGCTACGGACGAACGGTGCACATTCCTCTGGAAACACCATATATTTT. Protein sequence: CASSELRTNGAHSSGNTIYF.

This clonotype was observed at least ten times. The CDR3 sequence is CASSFDRIVPQPQHF. CDR3 bases: TGTGCCAGCAGCTTTGACCGAATTGTCCCTCAGCCCCAGCATTTT. The gene calls are TRBV6-5 and TRBJ1-5; D is unresolved. V was clipped by 6 bases and J by 6 bases, with 18 bases between them. Germline V CDR1 and CDR2: MNHEY, SVGAGI. This CDR3 is built from 15 residues.

This clonotype was seen ten or more times. This chain joins TRBV6-5 and TRBJ2-4; tentative D call: TRBD2 (7 bases). The V gene lost 6 bases and the J gene lost 0 bases, with 9 bases spanning the gap. Germline CDR1 is MNHEY and CDR2 is SVGAGI. This CDR3 is 14 amino acids long. This chain's CDR3 is CASRGGLAKNIQYF. For the CDR3, the DNA is TGTGCCAGCAGGGGGGGGCTAGCCAAAAACATTCAGTACTTC.

This clonotype appeared many times. The chain uses TRBV20-1 and TRBJ2-5; D uncertain. Germline CDR1 reads DFQATT; CDR2 reads SNEGSKA (reference sequence). The ends were cut back, 2 bases at V and 5 bases at J, with 9 bases in the middle. The CDR3 sequence is 12 residues long. The CDR3 DNA is TGCAGTGCTAGATACGGCGGCGAGACCCAGTACTTC. The encoded protein is CSARYGGETQYF.

There are many counts of this clonotype. This chain connects TRBV6-5 to TRBJ1-1; a possible D gene is TRBD1 (5 bases). The CDR3 is made up of 16 amino acids. Trimming shortened V by 5 bases and J by 5 bases, and 21 bases separated the two germline ends. CDR1 is MNHEY and CDR2 is SVGAGI in the germline V gene. CDR3: CASSLYSSQGRTEAFF. The CDR3 DNA reads as TGTGCCAGCAGTCTTTACTCGAGTCAGGGACGGACTGAAGCTTTCTTT.

This clonotype appeared a single time. This chain connects TRBV27 to TRBJ2-5, with D unresolved. Germline V lookup: CDR1 MNHEY, CDR2 SMNVEV (reference sequence). This CDR3 is 16 amino acids long. V was shortened by 5 bases and J by 5 bases, with 21 bases between the two germline ends. The CDR3: CASSPRNRAWTETQYF. CDR3 coding DNA: TGTGCCAGCAGTCCTAGGAACCGGGCATGGACCGAGACCCAGTACTTC.

This clonotype was detected ten times or more. The chain couples TRBV15 to TRBJ2-7; 7 nucleotides match TRBD1. The CDR3 has 14 amino acids. J lost 6 bases, V lost 0 bases, and 5 bases had no gene match. Germline V lookup: CDR1 LNHNV, CDR2 YYDKDF (reference sequence). The CDR3 nucleotides are TGTGCCACCAGCAGAGATATACAGGGGACCGAGCAGTACTTC. Its protein is CATSRDIQGTEQYF.

This clonotype occurred a few times. This sequence joins TRBV29-1 and TRBJ1-2; D gene unclear. With 1 base removed from V and 0 bases from J, the gap between germline ends came to 12 bases. Germline CDR1 and CDR2: SQVTM and ANQGSEA. This CDR3 region has 15 residues. In nucleotides, the CDR3 is TGCAGCGTTGAAGGTACCGCGCCCTCTAACTATGGCTACACCTTC. This encodes CSVEGTAPSNYGYTF.

This clonotype was recorded at least ten times. The chain carries TRBV29-1 and TRBJ1-2; 8 nucleotides match TRBD1. Trimming cost V 7 bases and J 8 bases; bases outside gene matches: 21. There are 16 residues in the CDR3. The V gene's germline CDR1 is SQVTM and CDR2 ANQGSEA. For the CDR3, the DNA is TGCAGCGCCGCATTATTGAGACAGGGGTTTTTCGAAGGCTACACCTTC. Translated: CSAALLRQGFFEGYTF.

The CDR3 is CASRGGPQNAGELFF. In nucleotides, the CDR3 is TGTGCCAGCAGGGGTGGACCTCAGAATGCCGGGGAGCTGTTTTTT. The V call is TRBV7-8, the J call TRBJ2-2, with D uncertain. Trimming cost V 6 bases and J 6 bases, with 17 bases left between them. CDR3 length: 15 residues. Germline V gene data show CDR1 as SGHVS and CDR2 as FQNEAQ.

This clonotype has a count of ten or more. The V gene is TRBV10-3, the J gene TRBJ2-7, with TRBD2 as a possible D gene (6 bases). CDR1 and CDR2 (germline): ENHRY, SYGVKD. Between the trimmed V and J ends, which lost 4 bases and 1 base, there was a span of 14 bases. The CDR3 contains 15 residues. DNA for the CDR3: TGTGCCATCAGTGGTAAAGGAGGGCCTTCCTACGAGCAGTACTTC. This sequence encodes CAISGKGGPSYEQYF.

The genes are TRBV6-5 and TRBJ1-1; D gene ambiguous. Trimming removed 0 bases from V and 3 bases from J, with 8 bases in between. The CDR3 extends over 14 amino acids. Germline CDR1 MNHEY, CDR2 SVGAGI. CDR3 nucleotide sequence: TGTGCCAGCAGTTACTCGCTCGTCCACACTGAAGCTTTCTTT. Protein sequence: CASSYSLVHTEAFF.

The J gene is TRBJ2-7, the V gene TRBV12-3 or TRBV12-4; D is unclear. The V and J ends lost 6 bases and 4 bases respectively, with 13 bases between them. This CDR3 has 13 amino acids. In nucleotides, the CDR3 is TGTGCCAGCAGCACCGGAGTCACATACGAGCAGTACTTC. Translation: CASSTGVTYEQYF.

The chain couples TRBV30 to TRBJ1-1; D might be TRBD1 (5 bases). V shed 8 bases and J shed 6 bases, with 16 bases lying between them. The CDR3 covers 12 residues. Germline CDR1 and CDR2: GTSNPN and SVGIG (reference sequence). The chain's CDR3 is CAGTGSGSEAFF. The DNA for the CDR3 is TGTGCCGGGACCGGGTCGGGTTCTGAAGCTTTCTTT. Together with reference TRBV30 and TRBJ1-1, the CDR3 gives the full variable domain: SQTIHQWPATLVQPVGSPLSLECTVEGTSNPNLYWYRQAAGRGLQLLFYSVGIGQISSEVPQNLSASRPQDRQFILSSKKLLLSDSGFYLCAGTGSGSEAFFGQGTRLTVV.

Ten or more counts support this clonotype. This rearrangement joins TRBV27 to TRBJ2-6; maybe TRBD1 (6 bases). Per the germline V gene, CDR1 is MNHEY and CDR2 is SMNVEV (reference sequence). V lost 8 bases and J 2 bases, leaving 13 bases between the germline ends. The CDR3 loop spans 15 amino acids. This chain's CDR3 is CASRSQGAGANVLTF. The CDR3 nucleotides are TGTGCCAGCCGTTCACAGGGTGCTGGGGCCAACGTCCTGACTTTC. Filled out from reference TRBV27 and TRBJ2-6, the complete variable domain reads EAQVTQNPRYLITVTGKKLTVTCSQNMNHEYMSWYRQDPGLGLRQIYYSMNVEVTDKGDVPEGYKVSRKEKRNFPLILESPSPNQTSLYFCASRSQGAGANVLTFGAGSRLTVL.

The table lists this clonotype with many counts. The V call is TRBV28, the J call TRBJ1-2, with 7 bases matching TRBD1. Trimming cost V 5 bases and J 4 bases; bases outside gene matches: 4. Germline CDR1 and CDR2: MDHEN and SYDVKM. This CDR3 has 13 residues. CDR3 nucleotides: TGTGCCAGCAGTATAGGGACAGCCTATGGCTACACCTTC. Protein: CASSIGTAYGYTF.

In this sample, this clonotype turned up a few times. A much larger clone sits a single nucleotide away, making a read error possible. CDR3 residues: CAGRASEITYEQYF. In DNA, the CDR3 is TGTGCCGGCAGAGCTAGCGAAATCACCTACGAGCAGTACTTC. This rearrangement joins TRBV28 to TRBJ2-7, with D perhaps matching TRBD2 (6 bases). The CDR3 has 14 amino acids. The germline V gene has CDR1 MDHEN and CDR2 SYDVKM. The full variable domain, rest sourced from reference TRBV28 and TRBJ2-7, is DVKVTQSSRYLVKRTGEKVFLECVQDMDHENMFWYRQDPGLGLRLIYFSYDVKMKEKGDIPEGYSVSREKKERFSLILESASTNQTSMYLCAGRASEITYEQYFGPGTRLTVT.

The chain has TRBV11-2 and TRBJ2-7; 8 nucleotides agree with TRBD2. The CDR3 has 16 residues. Unmatched junction bases numbered 10, after V lost 3 bases and J lost 3 bases. Germline V CDR1 and CDR2: SGHAT, FQNNGV. Here the CDR3 DNA reads TGTGCCAGCAGCTTGGGAGCTAGCGGGTCGTTCTACGAGCAGTACTTC. Translation gives CASSLGASGSFYEQYF.

This clonotype was seen at least ten times. The DNA for the CDR3 is TGTGCCTGGGGATGGACAGGGGATGGCTACACCTTC. This gives the protein CAWGWTGDGYTF. The chain employs TRBV30 and TRBJ1-2, with 9 bases that match TRBD1. V lost 5 bases, J lost 6 bases, and 4 bases stayed unmatched. Germline lookup yields CDR1 GTSNPN and CDR2 SVGIG (reference sequence). This CDR3 region has 12 residues.

At least ten counts were recorded for this clonotype. The chain combines TRBV11-2 with TRBJ1-3; D uncertain. This CDR3 is 16 amino acids long. Germline loops: CDR1 SGHAT, CDR2 FQNNGV. The V and J ends lost 5 bases and 3 bases respectively, with 17 bases between them. CDR3 sequence (DNA): TGTGCCAGCAGCCCCAGGCTCCCGAGGGTTGGAAACACCATATATTTT. Translation: CASSPRLPRVGNTIYF.

This clonotype occurred many times. The genes are TRBV28 and TRBJ1-3; the match to TRBD1 covers 11 bases. J lost 4 bases, V lost 6 bases, and 5 bases had no gene match. Germline V lookup: CDR1 MDHEN, CDR2 SYDVKM. The CDR3 is made up of 15 amino acids. The CDR3 sequence: CASRGGQGGGNTIYF. The DNA of the CDR3 is TGTGCCAGCAGAGGGGGACAGGGGGGCGGAAACACCATATATTTT.

This clonotype has a count of ten or more. This chain joins TRBV7-2 and TRBJ1-5, with D unclear. Trimming left V 1 base short and J 4 bases short, with 14 bases between. Germline CDR1 and CDR2: SGHTA and FQGNSA. The CDR3 has 16 amino acids. The CDR3 DNA sequence: TGTGCCAGCAGCTTAGTAAGCGGGCAAACTAATCAGCCCCAGCATTTT. This codes for CASSLVSGQTNQPQHF.

This clonotype has ten or more counts. The chain has TRBV7-2 and TRBJ2-2; D may be TRBD2 (5 bases). Germline CDR1 SGHTA, CDR2 FQGNSA. The V end was cut by 1 base, the J end by 7 bases, with 7 bases between. There are 13 residues in the CDR3. CDR3 loop: CASSLGAGGELFF. In nucleotides, the CDR3 is TGTGCCAGCAGCTTAGGGGCGGGCGGGGAGCTGTTTTTT.

The chain combines TRBV6-2 or TRBV6-3 with TRBJ2-5; 9 bases match TRBD1. J gave up 7 bases and V 4 bases, and 13 bases lay outside the gene matches. The CDR3 consists of 16 residues. Germline CDR1 MNHEY, CDR2 SVGEGT. The CDR3, as DNA: TGTGCCAGCAGTTCCCGGACAGGGGCCCCCCGGTGGACCCAGTACTTC. Encoded protein: CASSSRTGAPRWTQYF.